This T cell receptor (beta chain) was captured in a study of neurological immune-mediated disorders. The V and J ends lost 0 bases and 9 bases respectively, with 13 bases between them. CDR3 size: 14 residues. The V gene's germline CDR1 is SGHDT and CDR2 YYEEEE. TCRdb used MiXCR to reprocess the 5' RACE reads, holding one entry per CDR3 protein. Of 45,000 to 50,000 distinct CDR3 sequences listed, roughly a quarter are singletons. The sequenced sample consisted of PBMCs. The clonotype comes from a woman in her seventies in good health. The chain uses TRBV5-6 and TRBJ2-1, with D possibly TRBD2 on 7 matching bases. Here the CDR3 reads CASSLGGGLGEQFF. The DNA of the CDR3 is TGTGCCAGCAGCTTGGGGGGGGGCCTTGGTGAGCAGTTCTTC.